The T cell receptor (beta chain) described here comes from a study of T cell responses to AZD1222 COVID-19 vaccine. Of note for this clone: What it binds is not known.

The data were produced by immunoSEQ multiplex PCR, yet TCRdb's version contains in-frame clones alone and is incomplete. The sample includes some 150,000 clones, more than 85% seen only once; the top ten take about 1.6%. This CDR3 is built from 14 residues. V dropped 2 bases and J dropped 1 base, with 9 bases sitting between them. Germline-derived CDR1 and CDR2 are MGHRA and YSYEKL. Findings and limits, study-wide: Vaccine-associated CD4 TCRs spanned spike, dominant at 160-218 and 743-854. Sampled repertoires all dated from after the peak T cell response. It should be noted that donors were predominantly white British and more often female, and clonal diversity was possibly underestimated. Recipients of two AZD1222 doses showed rising Spike-specific TCR breadth and depth.

The specimen was peripheral blood, collected 28 days after the second AZD1222 dose. The chain recombines TRBV4-1 with TRBJ2-7; D is undetermined. The receptor comes from an adult who received the AZD1222 COVID-19 vaccine. For the CDR3, the DNA is TGCGCCAGCAGCCAACAAACTTATTCCTACGAGCAGTACTTC. Its translation is CASSQQTYSYEQYF.